This T cell receptor beta chain was obtained from a study of cytomegalovirus exposure and HLA in healthy donors. Germline V gene data show CDR1 as SGHDT and CDR2 as YYEEEE. V shed 4 bases and J shed 3 bases, with 13 bases lying between them. This CDR3 spans 14 amino acids. Primers included in the PCR were 60 Vbeta and 13 Jbeta primers. Here immunoSEQ multiplex PCR was the method, and the copy in TCRdb shows in-frame clones only, minus some. The sample consists of 150,000 to 190,000 clones, approximately 77% of them appearing once. Sequencing was performed on PBMCs. This rearrangement joins TRBV5-6 to TRBJ1-1; D is uncertain. The receptor was derived from a man between 18 and 35 years old in good health and CMV-seronegative. The chain's CDR3 is CASSPLTAYTEAFF. CDR3 nucleotide sequence: TGTGCCAGCAGCCCGCTAACAGCTTACACTGAAGCTTTCTTT.